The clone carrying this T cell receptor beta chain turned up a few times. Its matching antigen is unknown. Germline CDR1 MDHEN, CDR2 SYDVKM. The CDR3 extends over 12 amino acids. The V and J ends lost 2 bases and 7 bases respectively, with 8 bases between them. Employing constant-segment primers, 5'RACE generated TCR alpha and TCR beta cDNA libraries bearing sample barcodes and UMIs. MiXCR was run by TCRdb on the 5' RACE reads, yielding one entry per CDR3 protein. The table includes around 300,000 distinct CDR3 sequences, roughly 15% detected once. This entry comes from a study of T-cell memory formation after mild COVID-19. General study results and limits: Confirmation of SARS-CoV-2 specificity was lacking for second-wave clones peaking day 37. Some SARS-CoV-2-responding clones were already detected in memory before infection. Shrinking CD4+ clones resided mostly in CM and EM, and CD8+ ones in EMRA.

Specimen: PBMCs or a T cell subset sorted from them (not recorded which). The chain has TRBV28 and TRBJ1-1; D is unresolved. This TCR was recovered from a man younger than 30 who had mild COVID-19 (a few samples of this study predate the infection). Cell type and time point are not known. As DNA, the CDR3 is TGTGCCAGCAGTTTAGGGCACTATGAAGCTTTCTTT. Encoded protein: CASSLGHYEAFF.